This T cell receptor (beta chain) is from a study of human T cells and chemical hapten exposure (dated by TCRdb to the early 2020s). About the investigation overall: For sensitization, 2% DPC in acetone was applied to a 2 cm by 2 cm area of upper inner arm skin. Approximately 28 alopecia patients gave blood for TCR sequencing at one to four time points (pre-sensitization, 2, 6 and 24 weeks). Patch testing was done on the upper back using Finn chambers containing 0.01% DPC, and results were scored after 6 days according to International Contact Dermatitis Research Group standards. Alopecia areata with under or over 50% scalp involvement, alopecia totalis and alopecia universalis were represented in the patient cohort, which was mostly female. Throughout the study period of about 25 weeks, patients also received therapeutic DPC doses to the scalp every week. Blood samples were taken from patients before sensitization (week 0) and then at 2, 6 and about 24 weeks after DPC sensitization. The libraries were sequenced as a pool, and the TCR yield per sample differed mostly because of small variations in library volumes within the pool. This study followed changes in the peripheral blood TCR repertoire in vivo during primary and secondary sensitization of alopecia patients to the hapten diphenylcyclopropenone (DPC). Findings and caveats that apply to the study as a whole: Patch test score was positively correlated with the number of PT1 expanded TCRs, with significance at thresholds 8, 16 and 32 but not at 4. DPC sensitization did not change the number of TCRs with a frequency above 1 in 1000, and there was no evidence of changes in global repertoire structure. After repeated subsampling, changes were observed in the strength of the expansion versus patch-test correlation and in the threshold at which the correlation became significant. Because every patient had alopecia, a presumed autoimmune disease, the patients' immune response might differ from that of healthy individuals. Compared with pre-sensitization or healthy control sets, expanded TCRs formed significantly more large CDR3 similarity clusters, which is consistent with antigen-driven responses.

Libraries came from RACE. Sequencer: NextSeq 500. Library preparation attached unique molecular identifiers to individual cDNA molecules for quantitative, reproducible TCR counting. Both TCR alpha and TCR beta chains were sequenced from each blood RNA sample. As for the original processing: A median of roughly 100,000 TCRs per sample was observed, with a range of about 23,224 to 690,600. V, J and CDR3 annotation of the TCR reads was carried out using the Decombinator software suite. To make PS versus PT1 abundance plots, every sample was subsampled to the same number of TCRs (28,000). TCRs were defined as expanded if absent before sensitization and observed at least eight times at the 2-week time point. The raw public data were reprocessed by TCRdb itself: fastp quality trimming at Q25, MiXCR clonotype calling, in-frame beta chains only. Duplicate CDR3 protein sequences are folded into a single record with the most common DNA and genes. TCRdb, not the authors, supplied the V and J calls. Counted in this sample were about 100,000 distinct CDR3 sequences; roughly 9.6% of them appeared once. Roughly 3.2% of the sample goes to the ten largest clones.

Details on this clonotype: Its antigen is unknown. No much larger clonotype is one base removed from it; base qualities were not supplied.

The time point label on this specimen signifies: patch test 1, 2 weeks after DPC sensitization. This specimen's treatment or condition label, interpreted: therapeutic diphenylcyclopropenone sensitization with weekly scalp DPC. At each patch-test visit, blood was drawn before the patch test was applied. To be eligible, patients had to be aged 18 to 70, diagnosed with alopecia and judged suitable for DPC therapy, while pregnant patients were excluded. Total RNA was extracted from unfractionated whole blood collected in Tempus Blood RNA tubes. V is cut back by 8 bases and J by 6 bases, with 8 bases in the junction unmatched. Via the germline V gene, CDR1 is SNHLY and CDR2 FYNNEI. The CDR3, cysteine through phenylalanine, is 14 amino acids long. The sequence is cut down to CDR3 DNA, 42 bases in frame from base 1.

The receptor was isolated from a woman in her thirties or forties with alopecia areata. Some clones in this sample may be carry-over from other donors' samples. The chain links TRBV2 with TRBJ1-1; 11 of the junction bases match TRBD1. Sequences were derived from whole blood, sampled in connection with sensitization to the hapten diphenylcyclopropenone (DPC). The sequenced DNA: TGTGCCAGCGTAACCGGGACAGGGGGTTCTGAAGCTTTCTTT. Translated, this is CASVTGTGGSEAFF.